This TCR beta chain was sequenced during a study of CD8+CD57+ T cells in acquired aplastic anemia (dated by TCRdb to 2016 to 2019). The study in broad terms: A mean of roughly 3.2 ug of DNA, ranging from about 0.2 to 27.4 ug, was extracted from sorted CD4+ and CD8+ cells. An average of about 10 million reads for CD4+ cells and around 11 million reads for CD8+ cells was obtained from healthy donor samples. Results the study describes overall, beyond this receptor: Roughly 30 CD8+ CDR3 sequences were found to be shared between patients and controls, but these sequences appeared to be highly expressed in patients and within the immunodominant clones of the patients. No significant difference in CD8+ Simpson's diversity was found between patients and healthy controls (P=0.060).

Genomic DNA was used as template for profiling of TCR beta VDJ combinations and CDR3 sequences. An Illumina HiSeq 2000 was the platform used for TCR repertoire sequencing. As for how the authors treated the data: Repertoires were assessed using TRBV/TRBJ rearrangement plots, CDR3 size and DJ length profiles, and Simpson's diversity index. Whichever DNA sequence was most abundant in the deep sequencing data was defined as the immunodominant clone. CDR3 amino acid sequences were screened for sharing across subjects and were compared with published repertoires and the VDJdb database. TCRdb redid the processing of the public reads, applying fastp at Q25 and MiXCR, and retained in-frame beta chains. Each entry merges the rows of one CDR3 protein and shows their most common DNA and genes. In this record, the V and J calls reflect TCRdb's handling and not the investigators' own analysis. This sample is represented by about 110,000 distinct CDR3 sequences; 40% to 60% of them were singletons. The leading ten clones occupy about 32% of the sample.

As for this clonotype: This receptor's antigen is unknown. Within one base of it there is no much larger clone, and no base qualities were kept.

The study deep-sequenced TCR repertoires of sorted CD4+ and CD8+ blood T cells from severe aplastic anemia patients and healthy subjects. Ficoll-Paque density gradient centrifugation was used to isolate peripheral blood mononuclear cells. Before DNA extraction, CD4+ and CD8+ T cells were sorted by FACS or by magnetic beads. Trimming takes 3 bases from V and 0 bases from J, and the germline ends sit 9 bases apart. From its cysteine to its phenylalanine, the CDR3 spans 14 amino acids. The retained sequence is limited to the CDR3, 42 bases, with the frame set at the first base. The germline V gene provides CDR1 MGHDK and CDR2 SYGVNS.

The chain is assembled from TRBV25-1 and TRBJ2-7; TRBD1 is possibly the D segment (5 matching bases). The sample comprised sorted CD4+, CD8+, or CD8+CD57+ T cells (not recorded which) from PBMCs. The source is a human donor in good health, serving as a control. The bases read TGTGCCAGCAGTGATAGGGGCGCCTCCTACGAGCAGTACTTC. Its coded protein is CASSDRGASYEQYF.